A single sample gave rise to the 12 T cell receptor beta chains below, sequenced in a study of OX40 agonist ivuxolimab in advanced cancers. Using immunoSEQ multiplex PCR, the repertoire was profiled, and TCRdb retains in-frame clones only, with some absent. The data hold around 100,000 clones, with approximately 90% observed a single time. Specimen: CD4+ or CD8+ T cells sorted from blood, collected in a trial of the OX40 agonist ivuxolimab. These receptors all come from an adult with an advanced solid tumor such as melanoma, head and neck, liver or kidney cancer.

The chain uses TRBV5-5 and TRBJ2-7; 7 bases line up with TRBD1. V lost 2 bases, J lost 2 bases, and 10 bases stayed unmatched. Per the germline V gene, CDR1 is SGHKS and CDR2 is YYEKEE (reference sequence). This CDR3 has 16 residues. The CDR3: CASSLARTGITYEQYF. CDR3 coding DNA: TGTGCCAGCAGCTTAGCCCGGACAGGAATTACCTACGAGCAGTACTTC. Full variable domain (rest looked up from reference TRBV5-5 and TRBJ2-7): DAGVTQSPTHLIKTRGQQVTLRCSPISGHKSVSWYQQVLGQGPQFIFQYYEKEERGRGNFPDRFSARQFPNYSSELNVNALLLGDSALYLCASSLARTGITYEQYFGPGTRLTVT.

The rearrangement joins TRBV16 to TRBJ1-1; TRBD1 matches 7 bases. V shed 3 bases, J shed 4 bases, and the junction held 5 bases outside the gene matches. The germline V gene encodes CDR1 KGHSY and CDR2 FQNENV. CDR3 length equals 14 residues. In nucleotides, the CDR3 is TGTGCCAGCAGCCACCAACAGGGGAGCACTGAAGCTTTCTTT. It codes for CASSHQQGSTEAFF.

The chain recombines TRBV6-5 with TRBJ2-7; possibly TRBD1 or TRBD2 for D (7 bases each). CDR3 length: 14 residues. Looked up from germline, CDR1 is MNHEY and CDR2 is SVGAGI. V lost 8 bases and J 2 bases, leaving 16 bases between the germline ends. CDR3 residues: CASHSRGGPYEQYF. As DNA, the CDR3 is TGTGCCAGCCACTCCAGGGGGGGACCCTACGAGCAGTACTTC.

V is TRBV11-2 and J is TRBJ2-5, with 11 bases aligning to TRBD2. Germline V CDR1 and CDR2: SGHAT, FQNNGV. There are 16 residues in the CDR3. Losses at the gene ends were 3 bases for V and 1 base for J; bases not matched to a gene: 4. Here the CDR3 reads CASSFGTSGTQETQYF. The CDR3 region has the DNA TGTGCCAGCAGCTTCGGGACTAGCGGAACCCAAGAGACCCAGTACTTC.

The rearrangement joins TRBV7-2 to TRBJ2-1; D uncertain. CDR1 SGHTA and CDR2 FQGNSA come from the germline V gene. There are 16 residues in the CDR3. The V gene lost 0 bases and the J gene lost 4 bases, with 13 bases spanning the gap. CDR3 coding DNA: TGTGCCAGCAGCTTAGCGCTCACAACAGTATACAATGAGCAGTTCTTC. It encodes CASSLALTTVYNEQFF.

The chain couples TRBV6-1 to TRBJ2-3; 8 nucleotides align to TRBD1. Trimming took 0 bases from V and 3 from J; bases not matched to a gene: 17. Germline values: CDR1 MNHNS, CDR2 SASEGT. This CDR3 contains 20 residues. CDR3 loop: CASSEAVPGQVDFETDTQYF. The CDR3 DNA reads TGTGCCAGCAGTGAAGCCGTACCGGGACAGGTCGACTTCGAGACAGATACGCAGTATTTT.

This rearrangement joins TRBV5-1 to TRBJ2-7; 9 bases fit TRBD1. This CDR3 is 16 amino acids long. The V gene's germline CDR1 is SGHRS and CDR2 YFSETQ. V lost 3 bases to trimming and J lost 4 bases; unmatched junction nucleotides: 11. The DNA of the CDR3 is TGCGCCAGCAGCTCTGGGGGACAGGGAAAACGATACGAGCAGTACTTC. This gives the protein CASSSGGQGKRYEQYF. Based on the CDR3 plus reference TRBV5-1 and TRBJ2-7, the full variable domain is KAGVTQTPRYLIKTRGQQVTLSCSPISGHRSVSWYQQTPGQGLQFLFEYFSETQRNKGNFPGRFSGRQFSNSRSEMNVSTLELGDSALYLCASSSGGQGKRYEQYFGPGTRLTVT.

This clone appeared a single time. The chain couples TRBV6-5 to TRBJ2-1, with D perhaps given as TRBD1 or TRBD2 (5 bases each). The V gene lost 7 bases and the J gene lost 3 bases, with 16 bases spanning the gap. The CDR3 consists of 15 residues. Germline-derived CDR1 and CDR2 are MNHEY and SVGAGI. As DNA, the CDR3 is TGTGCCAGCAATTCCCCGGGACGCAGCTACAATGAGCAGTTCTTC. Translating it yields CASNSPGRSYNEQFF.

The rearrangement joins TRBV6-5 to TRBJ2-7; perhaps TRBD2 as D (5 bases). CDR1 and CDR2 from the germline V gene are MNHEY and SVGAGI. Trimming took off 6 bases at V and 7 bases at J, with 19 bases between the two ends. The CDR3 is 14 amino acids. The CDR3: CASSSGVKVVEQYF. CDR3 nucleotides: TGTGCCAGCAGCAGCGGCGTCAAGGTTGTGGAGCAGTACTTC.

The V call is TRBV7-6, the J call TRBJ2-3, with 11 bases identical to TRBD2. In germline, CDR1 is SGHVS, CDR2 FNYEAQ. This CDR3 spans 17 amino acids. Unmatched junction bases numbered 7, after V lost 5 bases and J lost 0 bases. CDR3 loop: CASSPQTSGVSTDTQYF. Here the CDR3 DNA reads TGTGCCAGCAGCCCCCAGACTAGCGGGGTTAGCACAGATACGCAGTATTTT.

This chain connects TRBV4-2 to TRBJ2-2, with 8 bases aligning to TRBD2. The CDR3 length is 17 residues. CDR1 is LGHNA, CDR2 YNFKEQ, per germline. V lost 3 bases to trimming and J lost 5 bases; unmatched junction nucleotides: 11. CDR3 in amino acids: CASSQDEAGAGTGELFF. In nucleotides, the CDR3 is TGTGCCAGCAGCCAGGACGAAGCGGGAGCGGGAACCGGGGAGCTGTTTTTT.

The rearrangement uses TRBV11-2 and TRBJ2-5; D is uncertain. Trimming removed 5 bases at V and 2 bases at J, with 9 bases between. CDR3 length: 13 amino acids. Germline values: CDR1 SGHAT, CDR2 FQNNGV. CDR3 bases: TGTGCCAGCAGCCGGGTCTATCAAGAGACCCAGTACTTC. Its protein is CASSRVYQETQYF.